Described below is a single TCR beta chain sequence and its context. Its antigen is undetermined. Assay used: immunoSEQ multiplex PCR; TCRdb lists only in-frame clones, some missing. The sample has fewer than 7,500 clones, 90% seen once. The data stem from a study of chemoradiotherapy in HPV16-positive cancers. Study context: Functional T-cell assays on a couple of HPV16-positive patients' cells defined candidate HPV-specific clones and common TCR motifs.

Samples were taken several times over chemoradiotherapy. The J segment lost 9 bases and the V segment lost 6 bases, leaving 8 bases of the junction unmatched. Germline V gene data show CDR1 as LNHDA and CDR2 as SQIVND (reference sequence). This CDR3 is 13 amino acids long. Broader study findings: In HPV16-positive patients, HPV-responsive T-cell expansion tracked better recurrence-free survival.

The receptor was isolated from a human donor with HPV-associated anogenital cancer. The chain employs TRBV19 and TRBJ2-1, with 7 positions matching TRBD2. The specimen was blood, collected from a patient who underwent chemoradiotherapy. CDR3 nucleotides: TGTGCCAGTAGCATATTTGGGGAGGGTGAGCAGTTCTTC. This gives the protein CASSIFGEGEQFF.